This T cell receptor beta chain was captured by sequencing in a study of beta chain features in type 1 diabetes. In total, each donor contributed a single heparinised blood draw that averaged roughly 100 mL. Expressed TCRB transcripts were sequenced after all isolated RNA was converted to cDNA. Libraries were prepared by immunoSEQ multiplex PCR; TCRdb keeps only in-frame clonotypes and omits some of them. Of roughly 330,000 clones listed, roughly 11% are singletons. Points on this clone: Its antigen is not identified.

Whole-study results and caveats: It was among patients, rather than healthy donors, that naive, central memory and Treg TCRB repertoires appeared more similar. Among all four CD4+ subsets, Type 1 diabetes patients had TCRB CDR3s that were moderately but significantly shorter.

The CDR3 runs to 13 residues. V shed 5 bases and J 3 bases; nucleotides not matched to a gene: 2. CDR1 is MNHEY and CDR2 is SMNVEV in the germline V gene (reference sequence). This TCR came from a woman younger than 45 in good health. The chain combines TRBV27 with TRBJ1-2; 8 bases are shared with TRBD1. The specimen sequenced was naive CD4+ T cells from blood. CDR3 in amino acids: CASSMDRDYGYTF. The CDR3 bases are TGTGCCAGCAGTATGGACAGGGACTATGGCTACACCTTC.